The T cell receptor beta chain under discussion was sequenced for a study of blood T cells in healthy people across ages. Through a sample-barcoded 5' primer and a J-beta primer mix, a second PCR was run for roughly 7 to 11 cycles. Each cDNA molecule carried a tag from a template-switch adaptor that contained 12 random nucleotides. TCRdb independently ran MiXCR on the 5' RACE reads; one entry per CDR3 protein. The sample lists under 950,000 distinct CDR3 sequences, about 20% occurring once. The germline V gene encodes CDR1 LGHNA and CDR2 YSLEER. The CDR3 contains 14 residues. No fewer than 5.5 micrograms of total RNA were isolated from every sample. Comments on this clonotype: One junction end does not reproduce the germline sequence, and a read error may be involved.

Sample: blood. The V gene is TRBV4-3, the J gene TRBJ1-1; D is ambiguous. The sequence was obtained from a man in his 70s in good health. CDR3 DNA sequence: TGCACCAGCAGCCAAGGTGGGGTGAACACTGAAGCTTTCTTT. Translated: CTSSQGGVNTEAFF.